This note documents a single TCR beta chain sequence. Its antigen is undetermined. CDR1 SNHLY and CDR2 FYNNEI come from the germline V gene. Trimming took 6 bases from V and 0 from J, leaving 9 bases between them. CDR3 length equals 15 residues. The isolated RNA, all of it, was reverse transcribed, so expressed TCRB transcripts were what got sequenced. The protocol was immunoSEQ multiplex PCR, while the TCRdb copy is restricted to in-frame clones and leaves out a portion. This repertoire shows 600,000 to 750,000 clones, under 15% found once; its top ten account for more than 0.09%. The sample comes from a study of beta chain features in type 1 diabetes. Study-wide results and caveats: TCRB CDR3s from Type 1 diabetes patients were moderately but significantly shorter in all four CD4+ subsets.

The chain carries TRBV2 and TRBJ2-6; D is uncertain. The TCR sequence derives from a man aged 25-45 years with type 1 diabetes. The sequenced sample consisted of naive CD4+ T cells from blood. CDR3 amino acids: CASSPGNSGANVLTF. The CDR3 bases are TGTGCCAGCAGCCCCGGCAACTCTGGGGCCAACGTCCTGACTTTC.